This is a list of T cell receptor beta chains from one sample in a study of cytomegalovirus exposure and HLA in healthy donors. Produced via immunoSEQ multiplex PCR; TCRdb's table is partial and in-frame only. The sample lists some 150,000 clones; more than 60% were seen once. Source material: PBMCs. The receptor set was obtained from a female donor in good health and CMV-seronegative. The CDR3 runs from the conserved cysteine through the conserved F or W. Each record gives: J gene, clone size, V gene, D gene, CDR3 protein, CDR3 DNA. A D gene is named only where the DNA matches it firmly. Some rows mark clone size as missing; the rest say once, few, many or name a class of expanded clone.

J gene: TRBJ2-7; clone size: NA; V gene: TRBV6-6; D gene: NA; CDR3 protein: CASSPIEDWRKSEQYF; CDR3 DNA: TGTGCCAGCAGTCCAATCGAGGACTGGCGAAAGAGTGAGCAGTACTTC
J gene: TRBJ1-1; clone size: NA; V gene: TRBV7-2; D gene: TRBD1; CDR3 protein: CASSQSGGRTEAFF; CDR3 DNA: TGTGCCAGCAGCCAATCAGGGGGGAGGACTGAAGCTTTCTTT
J gene: TRBJ2-7; clone size: NA; V gene: TRBV4-3; D gene: TRBD1; CDR3 protein: CASSQSPGQPAYEQYF; CDR3 DNA: TGCGCCAGCAGCCAATCCCCGGGACAGCCAGCCTACGAGCAGTACTTC
J gene: TRBJ2-5; clone size: NA; V gene: TRBV4-3; D gene: TRBD1; CDR3 protein: CASSQDRTGRGAQYF; CDR3 DNA: TGCGCCAGCAGCCAAGATCGGACAGGGAGAGGTGCACAGTACTTC
J gene: TRBJ2-7; clone size: NA; V gene: TRBV28; D gene: NA; CDR3 protein: CASRETGLLAYEQYF; CDR3 DNA: TGTGCCAGCAGGGAAACAGGGCTTTTGGCCTACGAGCAGTACTTC
J gene: TRBJ1-6; clone size: NA; V gene: TRBV9; D gene: TRBD1; CDR3 protein: CASSVGDRLPYNSPLHF; CDR3 DNA: TGTGCCAGCAGCGTAGGGGACAGGCTCCCCTATAATTCACCCCTCCACTTT
J gene: TRBJ2-1; clone size: NA; V gene: TRBV19; D gene: TRBD1; CDR3 protein: CASSIAGQGDNEQFF; CDR3 DNA: TGTGCCAGTAGTATAGCGGGACAGGGTGACAATGAGCAGTTCTTC
J gene: TRBJ2-2; clone size: NA; V gene: TRBV19; D gene: TRBD2; CDR3 protein: CASKRAGTSGTGELFF; CDR3 DNA: TGTGCCAGTAAACGGGCCGGGACTAGCGGCACCGGGGAGCTGTTTTTT
J gene: TRBJ1-2; clone size: NA; V gene: TRBV5-1; D gene: TRBD1; CDR3 protein: CASRQTPGQGGGYTF; CDR3 DNA: TGCGCCAGCAGACAAACGCCGGGACAGGGTGGCGGCTACACCTTC
J gene: TRBJ2-3; clone size: NA; V gene: TRBV18; D gene: TRBD2; CDR3 protein: CASSPGLGTTTDTQYF; CDR3 DNA: TGTGCCAGCTCACCAGGGCTTGGGACTACCACAGATACGCAGTATTTT
J gene: TRBJ2-7; clone size: once; V gene: TRBV15; D gene: NA; CDR3 protein: CATSWQALLGEQYF; CDR3 DNA: TGTGCCACCAGCTGGCAGGCGCTACTAGGGGAGCAGTACTTC
J gene: TRBJ2-1; clone size: few; V gene: TRBV19; D gene: NA; CDR3 protein: CASSIAQAGTSSYNEQFF; CDR3 DNA: TGTGCCAGTAGTATAGCCCAAGCGGGCACTAGCTCCTACAATGAGCAGTTCTTC
J gene: TRBJ1-1; clone size: NA; V gene: TRBV7-6; D gene: TRBD1; CDR3 protein: CASSPRTGGGWTEAFF; CDR3 DNA: TGTGCCAGCAGCCCGCGGACAGGGGGAGGATGGACTGAAGCTTTCTTT
J gene: TRBJ2-5; clone size: NA; V gene: TRBV15; D gene: TRBD2; CDR3 protein: CATSRAGGGRGSQYF; CDR3 DNA: TGTGCCACCAGCAGAGCGGGCGGGGGAAGGGGCTCCCAGTACTTC
J gene: TRBJ2-4; clone size: NA; V gene: TRBV28; D gene: TRBD2; CDR3 protein: CASSLGLAGGPGNIQYF; CDR3 DNA: TGTGCCAGCAGCCTTGGACTAGCGGGAGGGCCTGGGAACATTCAGTACTTC
J gene: TRBJ1-2; clone size: NA; V gene: TRBV18; D gene: TRBD1; CDR3 protein: CASSRALGQPDYGYTF; CDR3 DNA: TGTGCCAGCTCGCGGGCACTGGGACAGCCCGACTATGGCTACACCTTC
J gene: TRBJ1-1; clone size: NA; V gene: TRBV6-5; D gene: NA; CDR3 protein: CASSYWGENTEAFF; CDR3 DNA: TGTGCCAGCAGTTACTGGGGGGAGAACACTGAAGCTTTCTTT
J gene: TRBJ2-7; clone size: NA; V gene: TRBV15; D gene: NA; CDR3 protein: CATSRQGYEDEQYF; CDR3 DNA: TGTGCCACCAGCAGACAGGGATATGAGGACGAGCAGTACTTC
J gene: TRBJ2-7; clone size: NA; V gene: TRBV14; D gene: TRBD1; CDR3 protein: CASSHRQGWSYEQYF; CDR3 DNA: TGTGCCAGCAGCCACAGACAGGGTTGGTCCTACGAGCAGTACTTC
J gene: TRBJ2-5; clone size: NA; V gene: TRBV11-3; D gene: TRBD2; CDR3 protein: CASSSPIAGGQETQYF; CDR3 DNA: TGTGCCAGCAGCTCACCGATAGCGGGGGGTCAAGAGACCCAGTACTTC
J gene: TRBJ2-2; clone size: NA; V gene: TRBV18; D gene: TRBD1; CDR3 protein: CASSRRQGDTGELFF; CDR3 DNA: TGTGCCAGCTCACGTCGACAGGGCGACACCGGGGAGCTGTTTTTT
J gene: TRBJ1-6; clone size: NA; V gene: TRBV7-2; D gene: NA; CDR3 protein: CASSLDPNSPLHF; CDR3 DNA: TGTGCCAGCAGCTTAGATCCGAATTCACCCCTCCACTTT
J gene: TRBJ1-6; clone size: NA; V gene: TRBV14; D gene: NA; CDR3 protein: CASSWGGTSPLHF; CDR3 DNA: TGTGCCAGCAGCTGGGGGGGGACTTCACCCCTCCACTTT
J gene: TRBJ2-3; clone size: NA; V gene: TRBV19; D gene: TRBD1; CDR3 protein: CATRQGPSTDTQYF; CDR3 DNA: TGTGCCACAAGACAGGGCCCTTCCACAGATACGCAGTATTTT
J gene: TRBJ2-7; clone size: NA; V gene: TRBV7-9; D gene: TRBD2; CDR3 protein: CSSSGKTSGGPRNEQYF; CDR3 DNA: TGTTCCAGCAGCGGGAAGACTAGCGGGGGGCCTAGAAACGAGCAGTACTTC
J gene: TRBJ2-6; clone size: NA; V gene: TRBV9; D gene: TRBD2; CDR3 protein: CASKGGRGANVLTF; CDR3 DNA: TGTGCCAGCAAGGGAGGGCGAGGGGCCAACGTCCTGACTTTC
J gene: TRBJ1-2; clone size: NA; V gene: TRBV28; D gene: TRBD1; CDR3 protein: CASSLWGQGAGYGYTF; CDR3 DNA: TGTGCCAGCAGTTTATGGGGACAGGGGGCAGGGTATGGCTACACCTTC
J gene: TRBJ2-7; clone size: NA; V gene: TRBV19; D gene: TRBD2; CDR3 protein: CASGSGRTYEQYF; CDR3 DNA: TGTGCCAGTGGTAGCGGGAGGACCTACGAGCAGTACTTC
J gene: TRBJ2-7; clone size: once; V gene: TRBV9; D gene: NA; CDR3 protein: CASSLGSGSYEQYF; CDR3 DNA: TGTGCCAGCAGCTTAGGGAGTGGGAGCTACGAGCAGTACTTC
J gene: TRBJ1-1; clone size: few; V gene: TRBV18; D gene: NA; CDR3 protein: CASSPRTDNTEAFF; CDR3 DNA: TGTGCCAGCTCACCGCGGACAGATAACACTGAAGCTTTCTTT
J gene: TRBJ2-3; clone size: NA; V gene: TRBV27; D gene: NA; CDR3 protein: CASSLSSGVTDTQYF; CDR3 DNA: TGTGCCAGCAGTTTATCTTCAGGGGTCACAGATACGCAGTATTTT
J gene: TRBJ2-3; clone size: NA; V gene: TRBV28; D gene: NA; CDR3 protein: CASSGAATDTQYF; CDR3 DNA: TGTGCCAGCAGTGGGGCCGCCACAGATACGCAGTATTTT
J gene: TRBJ2-1; clone size: few; V gene: TRBV19; D gene: TRBD2; CDR3 protein: CASSMGSGGGASYNEQFF; CDR3 DNA: TGTGCCAGTAGTATGGGGTCTGGCGGGGGGGCCTCCTACAATGAGCAGTTCTTC
J gene: TRBJ2-5; clone size: NA; V gene: TRBV7-9; D gene: TRBD2; CDR3 protein: CASSSGLAGGLRETQYF; CDR3 DNA: TGTGCCAGCAGCTCGGGACTAGCGGGAGGTTTAAGGGAGACCCAGTACTTC
J gene: TRBJ2-7; clone size: NA; V gene: TRBV7-2; D gene: TRBD1; CDR3 protein: CASSSGNRGDYEQYF; CDR3 DNA: TGTGCCAGCAGCTCGGGTAACAGGGGAGACTACGAGCAGTACTTC
J gene: TRBJ1-1; clone size: NA; V gene: TRBV28; D gene: NA; CDR3 protein: CASSLNRYTEAFF; CDR3 DNA: TGTGCCAGCAGTTTAAACAGATACACTGAAGCTTTCTTT
J gene: TRBJ2-2; clone size: NA; V gene: TRBV5-1; D gene: NA; CDR3 protein: CASRTQFRGDGELFF; CDR3 DNA: TGCGCCAGCCGTACCCAATTCAGGGGTGACGGGGAGCTGTTTTTT
J gene: TRBJ2-7; clone size: NA; V gene: TRBV28; D gene: NA; CDR3 protein: CASKRLGMGGGLSYEQYF; CDR3 DNA: TGTGCCAGCAAACGTTTAGGGATGGGTGGGGGGTTATCCTACGAGCAGTACTTC
J gene: TRBJ1-5; clone size: NA; V gene: TRBV2; D gene: NA; CDR3 protein: CASSEGFNQPQHF; CDR3 DNA: TGTGCCAGCTCTGAGGGTTTCAATCAGCCCCAGCATTTT
J gene: TRBJ1-4; clone size: NA; V gene: TRBV7-9; D gene: NA; CDR3 protein: CASSLDEGLNEKLFF; CDR3 DNA: TGTGCCAGCAGCTTAGATGAGGGTTTAAATGAAAAACTGTTTTTT
J gene: TRBJ2-3; clone size: once; V gene: TRBV9; D gene: TRBD1; CDR3 protein: CASSVRDRDATQYF; CDR3 DNA: TGTGCCAGCAGCGTACGTGACAGGGATGCTACGCAGTATTTT
J gene: TRBJ1-4; clone size: few; V gene: TRBV6-6; D gene: TRBD1; CDR3 protein: CASTDDRASTNEKLFF; CDR3 DNA: TGTGCCAGCACCGACGACAGGGCGAGTACTAATGAAAAACTGTTTTTT
J gene: TRBJ2-5; clone size: once; V gene: TRBV28; D gene: TRBD1; CDR3 protein: CASSSPGTGGETQYF; CDR3 DNA: TGTGCCAGCAGTTCCCCCGGGACAGGGGGCGAGACCCAGTACTTC
J gene: TRBJ1-2; clone size: NA; V gene: TRBV6-6; D gene: TRBD1; CDR3 protein: CANSGQGAGYTF; CDR3 DNA: TGTGCCAACTCGGGACAGGGGGCTGGCTACACCTTC
J gene: TRBJ2-7; clone size: NA; V gene: TRBV2; D gene: NA; CDR3 protein: CASSEIPRSYEQYF; CDR3 DNA: TGTGCCAGCAGTGAAATCCCCAGGTCCTACGAGCAGTACTTC
J gene: TRBJ2-1; clone size: once; V gene: TRBV19; D gene: TRBD2; CDR3 protein: CASSMGRGGYNEQFF; CDR3 DNA: TGTGCCAGTAGTATGGGGCGGGGGGGATACAATGAGCAGTTCTTC
J gene: TRBJ1-5; clone size: few; V gene: TRBV4-2; D gene: TRBD1; CDR3 protein: CASKPDREVGQPQHF; CDR3 DNA: TGTGCCAGCAAACCTGACAGGGAAGTAGGTCAGCCCCAGCATTTT
J gene: TRBJ2-7; clone size: NA; V gene: TRBV15; D gene: NA; CDR3 protein: CATSRDSGNSDEQYF; CDR3 DNA: TGTGCCACCAGCAGAGATAGCGGAAACTCAGACGAGCAGTACTTC
J gene: TRBJ2-4; clone size: NA; V gene: TRBV5-6; D gene: NA; CDR3 protein: CASSSTGPNIQYF; CDR3 DNA: TGTGCCAGCAGCTCAACAGGGCCAAACATTCAGTACTTC